The rows below give T cell receptor beta chains drawn from one sample of a study of T cells in narcolepsy. The data were produced by immunoSEQ multiplex PCR, yet TCRdb's version contains in-frame clones alone and is incomplete. The sample carries 25,000 to 40,000 clones, 90% recorded once. The sample taken for sequencing was CD45RA- memory CD4+ T cells from PBMCs. These receptors all come from a human donor with narcolepsy. Each CDR3 is given with its conserved first and last residue. The D gene is left open where the match is weak. A clone size is listed for some rows: how often the clone was seen (once, few, many), or a class if it is expanded.

- - TRBJ2-5 TRBV5-1 TGCGCCAGCAGCGTCTTACAAGAGACCCAGTACTTC CASSVLQETQYF
- - TRBJ2-2 TRBV9 TGTGCCAGCAGCGTAGTTCACGGCACCGGGGAGCTGTTTTTT CASSVVHGTGELFF
- TRBD2 TRBJ2-1 TRBV7-2 TGTGCCAGCAGCTTAAGTGTCCTAGCGGCGAATGAGCAGTTCTTC CASSLSVLAANEQFF
- - TRBJ2-5 TRBV20-1 TGCAGTGCTGGCCGCCAAGAGACCCAGTACTTC CSAGRQETQYF
- - TRBJ1-3 TRBV20-1 TGCAGTGCCACGGGTGGGAACACCATATATTTT CSATGGNTIYF
- - TRBJ2-5 TRBV5-4 TGTGCCAGCAGCTTGGGGGGGTACCAAGAGACCCAGTACTTC CASSLGGYQETQYF
once - TRBJ2-1 TRBV30 TGTGCCTGGAATAAGGGGACGGGTTACAATGAGCAGTTCTTC CAWNKGTGYNEQFF
- TRBD2 TRBJ2-7 TRBV29-1 TGCAGCGTTGGGCCTAGCGGGTCCCACGAGCAGTACTTC CSVGPSGSHEQYF
- TRBD1 TRBJ1-2 TRBV27 TGTGCCAGCAGTTTATCGGGGGGGACAGGGGTAGACTATGGCTACACCTTC CASSLSGGTGVDYGYTF
- - TRBJ1-5 TRBV10-3 TGTGCCATCAGTGAGTCGAAGAGTCAGCCCCAGCATTTT CAISESKSQPQHF
- - TRBJ1-2 TRBV28 TGTGCCAGCAGTTTCAGGGGCTATGGCTACACCTTC CASSFRGYGYTF
- TRBD1 TRBJ2-1 TRBV2 TGTGCCAGCAGTGGGGAGTCGGGACAGGGACTCTTC CASSGESGQGLF
- - TRBJ1-4 TRBV27 TGTGCCAGCAGGCTTGACAGATTTAATGAAAAACTGTTTTTT CASRLDRFNEKLFF
- - TRBJ2-7 TRBV6-5 TGTGCCAGCAGTGAAGGGGTTTACGAGCAGTACTTC CASSEGVYEQYF
- - TRBJ1-1 TRBV19 TGTGCCAGTAGCAAACCCCGTGGACAAGCCAACACTGAAGCTTTCTTT CASSKPRGQANTEAFF
- TRBD2 TRBJ2-1 TRBV19 TGTGCCAGTAGTTTTAGCGGGGGGGCTAACAATGAGCAGTTCTTC CASSFSGGANNEQFF
few TRBD2 TRBJ2-5 TRBV28 TGTGCCAGCAGCCCACAGACTAGCGGAACTACAGAGACCCAGTACTTC CASSPQTSGTTETQYF
- - TRBJ1-1 TRBV5-1 TGCGCCAGCAGCTTGTCCGGGAGATCGACTGAAGCTTTCTTT CASSLSGRSTEAFF
- TRBD2 TRBJ2-3 TRBV19 TGTGCCAGTAGGCGGGCTAGCGGGAGTAGCACAGATACGCAGTATTTT CASRRASGSSTDTQYF
- - TRBJ1-2 TRBV29-1 TGCAGCGTTGATAGGTTGGCAGGGGAGGGCTACACCTTC CSVDRLAGEGYTF
- - TRBJ1-2 TRBV21-1 TGTGCCAGCAGCTCCAGGACAGGGGGATACTATGGCTACACCTTC CASSSRTGGYYGYTF
- TRBD2 TRBJ2-1 TRBV4-2 TGTGCCAGCAGGACTAGCGGTTATGGTTCCTACAATGAGCAGTTCTTC CASRTSGYGSYNEQFF
few - TRBJ1-6 TRBV27 TGTGCCAGCAGTTTTATGAGCTCCTATAATTCACCCCTCCACTTT CASSFMSSYNSPLHF
- - TRBJ1-2 TRBV19 TGTGCCAGTAGTATAGGCGGGGCCGACCTTCTCGGCTACACCTTC CASSIGGADLLGYTF
- - TRBJ1-5 TRBV7-9 TGTGCCAGCAGCTTAGTTCCCAGGGTGGGCAATCAGCCCCAGCATTTT CASSLVPRVGNQPQHF
- - TRBJ1-1 TRBV5-5 TGTGCCAGCAGCTTGGTTCAGATCATGAACACTGAAGCTTTCTTT CASSLVQIMNTEAFF
- - TRBJ1-5 TRBV7-2 TGTGCCAGCAGCTTACGGGGGAATCAGCCCCAGCATTTT CASSLRGNQPQHF
- - TRBJ1-1 TRBV4-3 TGCGCCAGCAGCCAAGATCGGGCCCCTGCTTTCTTT CASSQDRAPAFF
- TRBD1 TRBJ1-5 TRBV7-9 TGTGCCAGCAGCTCGACAGGGACCAATCAGCCCCAGCATTTT CASSSTGTNQPQHF
- - TRBJ1-2 TRBV7-2 TGTGCCAGCAGCTTAGGCGGGTTAGGTGGCTACACCTTC CASSLGGLGGYTF
few - TRBJ2-7 TRBV2 TGTGCCAGCAGTGCAACTGGGTACGAGCAGTACTTC CASSATGYEQYF
- - TRBJ2-2 TRBV5-1 TGCGCCAGCAGCTTGGCCGGGGAGGGGGCCCTATACACCGGGGAGCTGTTTTTT CASSLAGEGALYTGELFF
few TRBD1 TRBJ1-1 TRBV19 TGTGCCAGTACCCCCCGGGACAGGGGGATGAACACTGAAGCTTTCTTT CASTPRDRGMNTEAFF
- - TRBJ1-1 TRBV5-4 TGTGCCAGCAGCTTGGTTAACGGGGCAGGCGTGAACACTGAAGCTTTCTTT CASSLVNGAGVNTEAFF
once - TRBJ1-1 TRBV30 TGTGCCTGGAGTGTCGTTGAAGCTTTCTTT CAWSVVEAFF
few - TRBJ1-1 TRBV7-9 TGTGCCAGCAGCTTAGCGGCCGGGGGACGTCTCGCCCGAACCCTATTT CASSLAAGGRLARTLF
- TRBD2 TRBJ2-5 TRBV4-2 TGTGCCAGCAGCCAAGATTTAGGAGCGGGGGGAGAGACCCAGTACTTC CASSQDLGAGGETQYF
- - TRBJ1-1 TRBV19 TGTGCCAGTAGACAGATGAACACTGAAGCTTTCTTT CASRQMNTEAFF
- - TRBJ1-1 TRBV29-1 TGCAGCGTGTCCCCGCACGGGTCCCTTCGGGACACTGAAGCTTTCTTT CSVSPHGSLRDTEAFF
- - TRBJ2-7 TRBV5-5 TGTGCCAGCAGCTTGGGAGGGTCAGGTGCCGCCTACGAGCAGTACTTC CASSLGGSGAAYEQYF
- - TRBJ2-6 TRBV5-4 TGTGCCAGCAGCTTGACTGGGGCCAACGTCCTGACTTTC CASSLTGANVLTF
- - TRBJ1-4 TRBV2 TGTGCCAGCAGTGAGGGGGAAGCGAGGATAGAAAAACTGTTTTTT CASSEGEARIEKLFF
- - TRBJ2-7 TRBV6-5 TGTGCCAGCATTGAAGTCTGGGGTCAGCAGTACTTC CASIEVWGQQYF
- TRBD1 TRBJ1-2 TRBV14 TGTGCCAGCAGCCAAGGAGGGGACAGGAACTATGGCTACACCTTC CASSQGGDRNYGYTF
- - TRBJ2-1 TRBV7-3 TGTGCCAGCAGCTTAAATGACGAAAATGAGCAGTTCTTC CASSLNDENEQFF
- - TRBJ2-7 TRBV19 TGTGCCAGTAGTATAGATTCGAACCCCTCCTACGAGCAGTACTTC CASSIDSNPSYEQYF
once - TRBJ1-3 TRBV7-7 TGTGCCAGCAGCTTCTACTCTGGAAACACCATATATTTT CASSFYSGNTIYF
- - TRBJ1-1 TRBV5-4 TGTGCCAGCAGCCACGAGACTGAAGCTTTCTTT CASSHETEAFF
- - TRBJ2-6 TRBV19 TGTGCCAGTAGTATAGTTCGCATCCCCGGGGCCAACGTCCTGACTTTC CASSIVRIPGANVLTF
- TRBD2 TRBJ2-7 TRBV5-1 TGCGCCAGCAGCCTTCGACTAGCGGGCTACGAGCAGTACTTC CASSLRLAGYEQYF